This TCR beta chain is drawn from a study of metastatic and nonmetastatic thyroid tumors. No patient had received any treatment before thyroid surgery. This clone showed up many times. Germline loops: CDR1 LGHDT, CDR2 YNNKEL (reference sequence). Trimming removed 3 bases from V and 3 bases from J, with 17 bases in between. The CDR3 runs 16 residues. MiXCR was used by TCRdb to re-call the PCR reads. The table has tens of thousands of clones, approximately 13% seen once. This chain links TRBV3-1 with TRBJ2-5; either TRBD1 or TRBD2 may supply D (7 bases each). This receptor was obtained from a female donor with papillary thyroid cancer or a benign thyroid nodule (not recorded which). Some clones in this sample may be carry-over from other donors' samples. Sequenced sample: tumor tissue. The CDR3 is CASSHPQGGGEETQYF. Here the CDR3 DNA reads TGTGCCAGCAGCCACCCCCAGGGGGGGGGAGAAGAGACCCAGTACTTC.